This record looks at one TCR beta chain sequence and its context. This entry belongs to a study of CD8 T cells in ankylosing spondylitis. Unmatched junction bases numbered 7, after V lost 1 base and J lost 0 bases. The CDR3 runs 19 residues. Germline V lookup: CDR1 MNHEY, CDR2 SMNVEV (reference sequence). Researchers built TCR beta libraries using quantitative 5'-RACE with molecular barcodes. A single record per CDR3 protein comes from TCRdb applying MiXCR to the 5' RACE reads. The sample includes 150,000 to 200,000 distinct CDR3 sequences, around 18% of them seen just once. The source material was blood, either unsorted or a sorted T cell fraction (not recorded which). This sequence originates from a male donor with ankylosing spondylitis or in good health (not recorded which). The rearrangement uses TRBV27 and TRBJ2-1; 12 nucleotides line up with TRBD2. This chain's CDR3 is CASSLLSLAGGPSYNEQFF. The CDR3 DNA reads TGTGCCAGCAGTTTATTGTCCCTAGCGGGAGGGCCCTCCTACAATGAGCAGTTCTTC.